Below are 2 T cell receptor beta chains sequenced from a single sample in a study of patients and donors after allogeneic stem cell transplantation. A single record per CDR3 protein comes from TCRdb applying MiXCR to the RT-PCR reads. The sample lists 15,000 to 20,000 distinct CDR3 sequences, around 5% seen once, with roughly 37% in the top ten. Sequencing was done on a sample of blood, either unsorted or a sorted T cell fraction (not recorded which). These receptors were collected from a human donor who was either an allogeneic HSCT recipient or a stem cell or donor lymphocyte infusion donor (not recorded which). It is not recorded whose cells these are; they may come from a transplant donor.

This rearrangement joins TRBV6-5 to TRBJ2-5; D gene unclear. Germline V lookup: CDR1 MNHEY, CDR2 SVGAGI. Trimming removed 1 base at V and 3 bases at J, with 6 bases between. The CDR3 contains 13 residues. For the CDR3, the DNA is TGTGCCAGCAGTTACTGGGGAAAAGAGACCCAGTACTTC. It codes for CASSYWGKETQYF.

There are many counts of this clonotype. The rearrangement joins TRBV7-9 to TRBJ1-2; D gene unclear. Germline CDR1 is SEHNR and CDR2 is FQNEAQ (reference sequence). The CDR3 totals 13 residues. V shed 5 bases and J shed 10 bases, with 17 bases lying between them. CDR3 sequence: CASSRPFGRSYTF. CDR3 sequence (DNA): TGTGCCAGCAGCCGGCCCTTCGGGAGGTCCTACACCTTC.